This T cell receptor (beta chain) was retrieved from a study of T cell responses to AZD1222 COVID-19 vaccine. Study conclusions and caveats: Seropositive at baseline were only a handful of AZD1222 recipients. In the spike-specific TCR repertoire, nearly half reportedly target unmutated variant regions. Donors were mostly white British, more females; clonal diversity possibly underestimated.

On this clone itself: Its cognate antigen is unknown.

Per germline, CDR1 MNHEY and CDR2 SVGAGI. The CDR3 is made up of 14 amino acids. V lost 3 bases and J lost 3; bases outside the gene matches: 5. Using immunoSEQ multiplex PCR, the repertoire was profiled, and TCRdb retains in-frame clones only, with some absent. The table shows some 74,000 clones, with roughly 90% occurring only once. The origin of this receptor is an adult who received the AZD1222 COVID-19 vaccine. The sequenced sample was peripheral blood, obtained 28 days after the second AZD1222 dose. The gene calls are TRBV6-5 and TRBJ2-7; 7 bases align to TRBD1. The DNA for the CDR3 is TGTGCCAGCAGTTATGGAAGACAGGGCTACGAGCAGTACTTC. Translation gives CASSYGRQGYEQYF.